This T cell receptor beta chain was recorded in a study of blood T cells in healthy people across ages. Study-level points and caveats: Age advanced and TCR beta diversity per million T cells fell, roughly linearly.

CDR3 length: 15 amino acids. Germline CDR1 is LNHNV and CDR2 is YYDKDF (reference sequence). A second roughly 7 to 11 cycle PCR used barcoded and J-beta primers. TCRdb analysed the 5' RACE reads with MiXCR anew, one entry per CDR3 protein. The sample has 650,000 to 800,000 distinct CDR3 sequences, around 42% seen once. Worth noting for this clonotype: Its antigen remains unknown. An end of the junction differs from the germline gene, which may be a read error.

The sequenced material came from blood. V usage is TRBV15 and J usage is TRBJ1-5; a possible D gene is TRBD1 (6 bases). This clonotype originated in a man between 60 and 70 years old in good health. In DNA form, the CDR3 reads TGTGCCACCAGCGGAGAGGGGCAGGGGACTCAGCCCCAGCATTTT. Encoded protein: CATSGEGQGTQPQHF.